This TCR beta chain appears in the sequencing data of a study of regulatory T cells in long-lasting Graves disease (dated by TCRdb to 2020 to 2023). At the level of the whole study: Patients with newly diagnosed Graves' disease had been on antithyroid drugs for under 3 months. A total of approximately 35 samples underwent TCR sequencing: around 13 from persistent and around 20 from newly diagnosed Graves' disease patients. Persistent Graves' disease patients were compared with newly diagnosed Graves' disease patients by peripheral blood TCR sequencing and RNA sequencing. The study took place in China and was registered as a clinical trial. Study-wide findings and limitations: Sequencing and analysis were limited to the TCR beta chain. Persistent disease showed preferential use of TRBV28, TRBJ1-2 and TRBJ2-5, whereas newly diagnosed disease favored TRBV20-1 and TRBJ2-1. Patients with persistent disease shared more public clonotypes (around 2,500) than newly diagnosed patients did (more than 900). Compared with newly diagnosed patients, persistent Graves' disease patients had lower TCR Shannon entropy and fewer highly expanded clones, which suggests clonal expansion. Only peripheral blood was studied, because thyroid tissue, the primary lesion, was inaccessible. As a limitation, the authors acknowledged that the small sample size may reduce accuracy.

This clonotype was detected many times. This clone's antigen is unknown. No quality values exist for individual bases; no much larger clone is one base distant. The sample's time point label, in plain terms: newly diagnosed GD, antithyroid drugs for less than 3 months. For both TCR sequencing and RNA sequencing, RNA was extracted from PBMCs using TRIzol. The diagnosis of Graves' disease followed American Thyroid Association guidelines. Patients were recruited from an endocrinology department in Xi'an, China. Each patient gave around 9.2 milliliters of peripheral blood, collected in an EDTA anticoagulant tube. Ficoll Paque Plus density gradient separation was used to isolate PBMCs, and no further T cell sorting was done. An Agilent 2100 Bioanalyzer and agarose gel were used to check RNA quality, while a NanoDrop 2000 measured RNA concentration. The library was generated by multiplex PCR. TCRdb shows the sequencer as Illumina HiSeq 4000. TCR beta libraries were built with iRepertoire HTBI primers and Arm-PCR amplification of CDR3 regions. Before sequencing, the PCR products underwent gel purification. Turning to the authors' computational methods: Gene usage analysis of CDR3 amino acid clonotypes used the 55 to 65 TRBV and about 15 TRBJ segments found across samples. COPE and FqMerger were used to merge filtered high-quality paired reads into contigs. BLAST was used to align contigs to the IMGT TRBV, TRBD and TRBJ reference genes, and CDR3 was defined following IMGT. Highly expanded clones were defined as clonotypes with a frequency above 0.1%. Shannon entropy served as the measure of repertoire diversity, while the Gini coefficient captured V-J evenness. Clonotypes shared by more than one individual were considered public. TCRdb applied fastp at Q25 and MiXCR to the public reads, then kept only in-frame beta chains. Every CDR3 protein is listed once, alongside the most common genes and DNA of its rows. The V and J calls shown here were made by TCRdb, not taken from the authors' results. Recorded for this sample are about 450,000 distinct CDR3 sequences; about a sixth of them occurred a single time. The top ten constitute around 11% of the sample.

The germline V gene (reference sequence) supplies CDR1 LNHNV and CDR2 YYDKDF. The CDR3 sequence holds 17 residues, the cysteine and phenylalanine included. The CDR3 DNA has 51 bases and is translated from base 1. Trimming accounts for 0 bases at V and 2 bases at J, while the number of junction bases matched to no gene is 5. The sample was also linked to a second study, of T cells in Graves' hyperthyroidism and ophthalmopathy. As noted in the second study: Graves' hyperthyroidism was defined as stable when no progression to ophthalmopathy occurred over 18 months of follow-up. The hyperthyroidism patients were between 18 and 65 years old and newly diagnosed, with a disease duration of less than 2 months. Patients with uncontrolled infections, other autoimmune diseases, pregnancy or lactation were excluded. Diagnoses were based on clinical symptoms, serum thyroxine and TRAb, thyroid ultrasound and orbital computed tomography. For the first round of RT-PCR on the TCR CDR3, the HTBI primer set was used together with the Qiagen OneStep RT-PCR kit. Most expanded thyroid clonotypes (frequency above 0.001) were also detected in blood, a finding suggesting that blood repertoires may reflect thyroid immune responses. A model built on a 13 V-J signature distinguished ophthalmopathy from stable hyperthyroidism, reaching roughly 88% sensitivity and about 81% specificity in cross-validation and 80%/75% in testing. In validation, the model predicted progression to ophthalmopathy with roughly 70% sensitivity and 72% to 75% specificity, a median of 6.5 months before onset. TCR V-J signatures able to tell the groups apart were searched for in a discovery cohort of 100 patients, of whom 40 to 45 had Graves' ophthalmopathy and roughly 57 had stable Graves' hyperthyroidism. Prospective prediction of ophthalmopathy was tested in an independent validation cohort consisting of about 19 hyperthyroidism patients and over 15 patients who later progressed to ophthalmopathy. The approximately 100 discovery patients were randomly split 7:3 into training and test sets. Thyroid tissue and blood T-cell repertoires from six Graves' hyperthyroidism patients were also compared in the study. After blood sampling, hyperthyroidism patients were treated with methimazole at a starting dose of 30 mg daily, and ophthalmopathy patients were treated with high-dose intravenous methylprednisolone. Libraries were constructed in a second round of multiplex PCR, after which size selection and purification were performed. Paired-end sequencing of the libraries was performed with 100 bp reads on an Illumina HiSeq2000. SOAPnuke was used to process the raw data, with reads discarded if the reads contained adapters or uncalled bases, had a mean Phred below 15, or lacked an exact constant-primer or identifier match. High-quality paired reads were merged using COPE v1.2.5, and each unique nucleotide sequence was defined as a clonotype. MiTCR v1.1 was used to align clonotypes to the IMGT TRBV, TRBD and TRBJ reference segments. The analysis included only V-J combinations with a frequency above 0.0001, which together covered 99% to 99.2% of the repertoires. A TCS score was defined as the ratio between F50 (clonal expansion) and ExV (chaos), using BLOSUM62-based TCRdist between CDR3 peptides within each V-J. Welch's t-statistics and random forest reduced just over 500 V-J features to 10 to 15, which were used in a naive Bayes classifier (R e1071). Sample size was not statistically predetermined, and blinding of investigators to group allocation was not performed. The paper reports TCR Vbeta CDR3 sequencing of some 140 peripheral blood samples: around 45 ophthalmopathy, fewer than 80 hyperthyroidism and approximately 17 progressor patients.

The chain is made from TRBV15 and TRBJ1-5, with TRBD1 matching 9 junction bases. The sample was peripheral blood mononuclear cells (PBMCs), taken at new diagnosis, from a patient treated with antithyroid drugs. The TCR was taken from a woman in her twenties or thirties with Graves disease. Donor details come from another sample of the same person, matched by shared clones. CDR3 sequence: CATSRDWGQGRNQPQHF. Here is the DNA: TGTGCCACCAGCAGAGATTGGGGACAGGGACGCAATCAGCCCCAGCATTTT.